A selection of T cell receptor beta chains follows, all from one sample in a study of blood T cell repertoires in COVID-19. TCRdb's copy holds only in-frame clones and misses some; the assay was immunoSEQ multiplex PCR. This table holds about 200,000 clones, 70% to 90% found once. Sequencing was performed on PBMCs or T cells enriched from blood (not recorded which). These receptors were obtained from a woman aged 18-35 years who had recovered from COVID-19. CDR3s include the opening cysteine and the closing phenylalanine or tryptophan. D genes are given only for firm matches. Rows give clone size only sometimes, using once, few, many, or a class for an expanded clone.

d_gene: TRBD2
v_gene: TRBV5-1
j_gene: TRBJ2-5
abundance: once
CDR3nt: TGCGCCAGCAGCGCCGGGACTACCTTGTACCAAGAGACCCAGTACTTC
CDR3aa: CASSAGTTLYQETQYF

d_gene: TRBD1
v_gene: TRBV12-3/TRBV12-4
j_gene: TRBJ1-2
abundance: -
CDR3nt: TGTGCCAGCAGAGGGACAGGAGGCTACACCTTC
CDR3aa: CASRGTGGYTF

d_gene: TRBD1
v_gene: TRBV7-9
j_gene: TRBJ1-2
abundance: few
CDR3nt: TGTGCCAGCAGCGCCAGGGGGCATGGCTACACCTTC
CDR3aa: CASSARGHGYTF

d_gene: -
v_gene: TRBV20-1
j_gene: TRBJ2-7
abundance: -
CDR3nt: TGCAGTGCTAGACAGGGTTACGAGCAGTACTTC
CDR3aa: CSARQGYEQYF

d_gene: TRBD2
v_gene: TRBV13
j_gene: TRBJ2-7
abundance: -
CDR3nt: TGTGCCAGCACCGCCGCGGGGGGCTCCTACGAGCAGTACTTC
CDR3aa: CASTAAGGSYEQYF

d_gene: -
v_gene: TRBV19
j_gene: TRBJ1-1
abundance: once
CDR3nt: TGTGCCAGTACCTTCCCGCAGGGGCGGACTGAAGCTTTCTTT
CDR3aa: CASTFPQGRTEAFF

d_gene: -
v_gene: TRBV6-4
j_gene: TRBJ1-2
abundance: few
CDR3nt: TGTGCCAGCAGTGAACTCCCCGGCGGTGGCTACACCTTC
CDR3aa: CASSELPGGGYTF

d_gene: -
v_gene: TRBV6-1
j_gene: TRBJ1-6
abundance: -
CDR3nt: TGTGCCAGCAGTGGGTGGGCGAACAGTTTGAATTCACCCCTCCACTTT
CDR3aa: CASSGWANSLNSPLHF

d_gene: TRBD1
v_gene: TRBV27
j_gene: TRBJ1-5
abundance: -
CDR3nt: TGTGCCAGCAGCCCGGGACAGATCAATCAGCCCCAGCATTTT
CDR3aa: CASSPGQINQPQHF

d_gene: TRBD1
v_gene: TRBV5-1
j_gene: TRBJ2-5
abundance: -
CDR3nt: TGCGCCAGCAGCTTTAACCCAACAGGGGCCGGAGAGACCCAGTACTTC
CDR3aa: CASSFNPTGAGETQYF

d_gene: -
v_gene: TRBV19
j_gene: TRBJ2-3
abundance: -
CDR3nt: TGTGCCAGTAGTATGTCGACTCTTCCTAGCACAGATACGCAGTATTTT
CDR3aa: CASSMSTLPSTDTQYF

d_gene: -
v_gene: TRBV3-1/TRBV3-2
j_gene: TRBJ2-5
abundance: -
CDR3nt: TGTGCCAGCACCCTCCCTGGCTTGCAAGAGACCCAGTACTTC
CDR3aa: CASTLPGLQETQYF

d_gene: TRBD2
v_gene: TRBV30
j_gene: TRBJ2-1
abundance: -
CDR3nt: TGTGCCTGGAGTGTAAGACTAGCGGGGGGGCCGGGTGAGCAGTTCTTC
CDR3aa: CAWSVRLAGGPGEQFF

d_gene: TRBD2
v_gene: TRBV24-1
j_gene: TRBJ2-1
abundance: -
CDR3nt: TGTGCCACCAGTGATCGAGGCGGGGGGAGTAGGGCAAATGAGCAGTTCTTC
CDR3aa: CATSDRGGGSRANEQFF

d_gene: -
v_gene: TRBV5-5
j_gene: TRBJ2-7
abundance: -
CDR3nt: TGTGCCAGCAGCCTAGCATACGAGCAGTACTTC
CDR3aa: CASSLAYEQYF

d_gene: TRBD1
v_gene: TRBV4-1
j_gene: TRBJ2-1
abundance: -
CDR3nt: TGCGCCAGCAGCCGGAGACAGGGGGCTTATGAGCAGTTCTTC
CDR3aa: CASSRRQGAYEQFF

d_gene: TRBD1
v_gene: TRBV24-1
j_gene: TRBJ2-4
abundance: -
CDR3nt: TGTGCCACCAGTGATTCCCGACAGGGGGACAACATTCAGTACTTC
CDR3aa: CATSDSRQGDNIQYF

d_gene: -
v_gene: TRBV2
j_gene: TRBJ1-2
abundance: -
CDR3nt: TGTGCCAGCAGTGAAGCGCTTCGGGGATCCGGCTACACCTTC
CDR3aa: CASSEALRGSGYTF

d_gene: -
v_gene: TRBV7-9
j_gene: TRBJ2-3
abundance: -
CDR3nt: TGTGCCAGCAGCTTAGCGCGCGGCTACCTTGGAGATACGCAGTATTTT
CDR3aa: CASSLARGYLGDTQYF

d_gene: TRBD2
v_gene: TRBV29-1
j_gene: TRBJ2-3
abundance: -
CDR3nt: TGCAGCGTTGAAGATAGACTAGCGGGGGTGACAGATACGCAGTATTTT
CDR3aa: CSVEDRLAGVTDTQYF

d_gene: -
v_gene: TRBV5-1
j_gene: TRBJ1-2
abundance: once
CDR3nt: TGCGCCAGCAGGGCCGGAACTGCGGGAGAATATGGCTACACCTTC
CDR3aa: CASRAGTAGEYGYTF

d_gene: -
v_gene: TRBV19
j_gene: TRBJ1-5
abundance: few
CDR3nt: TGTGCCAGTAGTATAGTCAGCAGGGGCAATCAGCCCCAGCATTTT
CDR3aa: CASSIVSRGNQPQHF

d_gene: -
v_gene: TRBV3-1/TRBV3-2
j_gene: TRBJ1-3
abundance: -
CDR3nt: TGTGCCAGCAGCCAAGGGTTTTTACAGATTGGAAACACCATATATTTT
CDR3aa: CASSQGFLQIGNTIYF

d_gene: TRBD2
v_gene: TRBV10-2
j_gene: TRBJ2-3
abundance: -
CDR3nt: TGCGCCAGCAGTGAGAACGGGGGGGTAAGCACAGATACGCAGTATTTT
CDR3aa: CASSENGGVSTDTQYF

d_gene: -
v_gene: TRBV4-1
j_gene: TRBJ1-6
abundance: -
CDR3nt: TGCGCCAGCAGCCAATCCGGGGAGTATAATTCACCCCTCCACTTT
CDR3aa: CASSQSGEYNSPLHF

d_gene: -
v_gene: TRBV5-1
j_gene: TRBJ2-1
abundance: -
CDR3nt: TGCGCCAGCAGCTTGGAGGGAGTTCTCAATGAGCAGTTCTTC
CDR3aa: CASSLEGVLNEQFF

d_gene: -
v_gene: TRBV3-1/TRBV3-2
j_gene: TRBJ2-1
abundance: -
CDR3nt: TGTGCCAGCAGCCAGACAGGCCACTCCTACAATGAGCAGTTCTTC
CDR3aa: CASSQTGHSYNEQFF

d_gene: -
v_gene: TRBV5-1
j_gene: TRBJ2-1
abundance: -
CDR3nt: TGCGCCAGCAGCCCCAATTCGGGGGGCGATGAGCAGTTCTTC
CDR3aa: CASSPNSGGDEQFF

d_gene: TRBD2
v_gene: TRBV24-1
j_gene: TRBJ2-6
abundance: -
CDR3nt: TGTGCCACCAGTGATTCGCCGGGACTAGTTCCTGGGGCCAACGTCCTGACTTTC
CDR3aa: CATSDSPGLVPGANVLTF

d_gene: TRBD2
v_gene: TRBV4-2
j_gene: TRBJ2-3
abundance: few
CDR3nt: TGTGCCAGCAGCCAAGATATCACTAGCGGGGGGACTAGCACAGATACGCAGTATTTT
CDR3aa: CASSQDITSGGTSTDTQYF

d_gene: -
v_gene: TRBV7-2
j_gene: TRBJ1-2
abundance: -
CDR3nt: TGTGCCAGCAGAACTAGTGGGACAATAGTCTATGGCTACACCTTC
CDR3aa: CASRTSGTIVYGYTF

d_gene: TRBD2
v_gene: TRBV19
j_gene: TRBJ2-4
abundance: -
CDR3nt: TGTGCCAGTAGTATAGATGGACTAGCGGGGGGTCAACTAGCCAAAAACATTCAGTACTTC
CDR3aa: CASSIDGLAGGQLAKNIQYF

d_gene: -
v_gene: TRBV28
j_gene: TRBJ1-3
abundance: -
CDR3nt: TGTGCCAGCAGTACGGGACACCACTCTGGAAACACCATATATTTT
CDR3aa: CASSTGHHSGNTIYF

d_gene: TRBD2
v_gene: TRBV6-6
j_gene: TRBJ2-3
abundance: once
CDR3nt: TGTGCCAGCAGGCTAAGGGAGGGGAGCACAGATACGCAGTATTTT
CDR3aa: CASRLREGSTDTQYF

d_gene: -
v_gene: TRBV28
j_gene: TRBJ1-5
abundance: -
CDR3nt: TGTGCCAGCAGTTTATTGGACGGGGAAGGGGGGGCTGGTCAGCCCCAGCATTTT
CDR3aa: CASSLLDGEGGAGQPQHF

d_gene: -
v_gene: TRBV18
j_gene: TRBJ1-2
abundance: -
CDR3nt: TGTGCCAGCTCACCGGATAGGCGGGCCGCACAGGGCTACACCTTC
CDR3aa: CASSPDRRAAQGYTF

d_gene: TRBD2
v_gene: TRBV9
j_gene: TRBJ2-1
abundance: -
CDR3nt: TGTGCCAGCGCCCTGCAGACTAGCGGGGGAAACAATGAGCAGTTCTTC
CDR3aa: CASALQTSGGNNEQFF

d_gene: -
v_gene: TRBV6-5
j_gene: TRBJ1-1
abundance: -
CDR3nt: TGTGCCAGCAGGCCAGGGACTGGGCCTGAAGCTTTCTTT
CDR3aa: CASRPGTGPEAFF

d_gene: TRBD1
v_gene: TRBV28
j_gene: TRBJ1-2
abundance: -
CDR3nt: TGTGCCAGCATTTCCGGACAGGGGTATGGCTACACCTTC
CDR3aa: CASISGQGYGYTF

d_gene: -
v_gene: TRBV15
j_gene: TRBJ1-2
abundance: -
CDR3nt: TGTGCCACCAGCAGAGATCAGGTCTATGGCTACACCTTC
CDR3aa: CATSRDQVYGYTF

d_gene: -
v_gene: TRBV10-2
j_gene: TRBJ1-1
abundance: -
CDR3nt: TGCGCCAGCAGTAGGGGGACTGAAGCTTTCTTT
CDR3aa: CASSRGTEAFF

d_gene: TRBD2
v_gene: TRBV4-1
j_gene: TRBJ2-2
abundance: -
CDR3nt: TGCGCCAGCAGCCGAACAGCGCTGCGGGGGAGCACCGGGGAGCTGTTTTTT
CDR3aa: CASSRTALRGSTGELFF

d_gene: TRBD1
v_gene: TRBV25-1
j_gene: TRBJ1-5
abundance: -
CDR3nt: TGTGCCAGCTCCGACAGGGACAATCAGCCCCAGCATTTT
CDR3aa: CASSDRDNQPQHF

d_gene: TRBD1
v_gene: TRBV5-1
j_gene: TRBJ1-1
abundance: -
CDR3nt: TGCGCCAGCAGCACAGGGACAGGGGTTCGGAACACTGAAGCTTTCTTT
CDR3aa: CASSTGTGVRNTEAFF

d_gene: -
v_gene: TRBV28
j_gene: TRBJ1-1
abundance: -
CDR3nt: TGTGCCAGCAGTTTGGGGGCGGCGAACACTGAAGCTTTCTTT
CDR3aa: CASSLGAANTEAFF

d_gene: -
v_gene: TRBV28
j_gene: TRBJ2-1
abundance: once
CDR3nt: TGTGCCAGCAGTTTGCGGCTGAGCGATGAGCAGTTCTTC
CDR3aa: CASSLRLSDEQFF

d_gene: -
v_gene: TRBV5-4
j_gene: TRBJ2-5
abundance: -
CDR3nt: TGTGCCAGCAGCTTGGGTTTTAACTCCCAAGAGACCCAGTACTTC
CDR3aa: CASSLGFNSQETQYF

d_gene: -
v_gene: TRBV6-1
j_gene: TRBJ2-7
abundance: -
CDR3nt: TGTGCCAGCAGTGAATTTGGCGGGGATTGGACCTACGAGCAGTACTTC
CDR3aa: CASSEFGGDWTYEQYF

d_gene: TRBD1
v_gene: TRBV14
j_gene: TRBJ2-5
abundance: few
CDR3nt: TGTGCCAGCAGCCAAGCCCTTGGGACAGAGTACCAAGAGACCCAGTACTTC
CDR3aa: CASSQALGTEYQETQYF

d_gene: -
v_gene: TRBV1
j_gene: TRBJ1-4
abundance: -
CDR3nt: TGCACCAGCAGCCAGTACAGTGGGTGGGACTCAACTAATGAAAAACTGTTTTTT
CDR3aa: CTSSQYSGWDSTNEKLFF

d_gene: TRBD1
v_gene: TRBV5-1
j_gene: TRBJ1-1
abundance: few
CDR3nt: TGCGCCAGCAGCGTCGGACAGGGGCTCACTGAAGCTTTCTTT
CDR3aa: CASSVGQGLTEAFF